The TCR beta chain under discussion was sequenced for a study of cytomegalovirus exposure and HLA in healthy donors. Study-wide results and limits: A later examination showed that TCR association rates differed by HLA locus, with DRB1 most and HLA-C fewest.

The study ran its PCR with 60 Vbeta and 13 Jbeta primers. Sequencing used immunoSEQ multiplex PCR; TCRdb keeps in-frame clones, though not all of them. The table shows roughly 160,000 clones, with roughly 80% occurring only once. Germline V gene lookup returns CDR1 LGHNA and CDR2 YNFKEQ. CDR3 length: 17 amino acids. V was cut by 8 bases and J by 5 bases, with 26 bases left in between. These donors counted as nominally healthy when sampled, but unrecorded immune exposures were likely. Points on this clone: Its specificity is unknown.

The chain links TRBV4-2 to TRBJ2-3; a possible D gene is TRBD2 (6 bases). Sequenced sample: PBMCs. The TCR originated in a man aged 25-45 years in good health and CMV-seropositive. In nucleotides, the CDR3 is TGTGCCAGCGCCGATATTGAAGCGGGCGGGGTGAGAGATACGCAGTATTTT. Encoded protein: CASADIEAGGVRDTQYF.